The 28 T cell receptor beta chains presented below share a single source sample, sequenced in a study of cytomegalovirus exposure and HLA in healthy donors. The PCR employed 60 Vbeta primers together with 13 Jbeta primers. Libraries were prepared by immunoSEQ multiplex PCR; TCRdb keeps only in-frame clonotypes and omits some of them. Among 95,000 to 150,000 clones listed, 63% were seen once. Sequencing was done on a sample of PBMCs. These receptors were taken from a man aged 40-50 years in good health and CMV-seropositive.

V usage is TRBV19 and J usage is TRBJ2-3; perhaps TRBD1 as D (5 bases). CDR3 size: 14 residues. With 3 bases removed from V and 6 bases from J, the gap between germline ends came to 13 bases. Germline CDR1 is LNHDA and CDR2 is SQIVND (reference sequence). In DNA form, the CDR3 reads TGTGCCAGTAGTATCTTAGGGGCTGCGGATACGCAGTATTTT. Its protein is CASSILGAADTQYF.

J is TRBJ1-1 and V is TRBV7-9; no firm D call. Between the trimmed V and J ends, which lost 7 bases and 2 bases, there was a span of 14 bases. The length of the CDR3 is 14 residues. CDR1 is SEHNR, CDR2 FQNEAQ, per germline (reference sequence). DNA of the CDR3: TGTGCCAGCACCCCAGGCACCAGAAACACTGAAGCTTTCTTT. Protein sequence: CASTPGTRNTEAFF.

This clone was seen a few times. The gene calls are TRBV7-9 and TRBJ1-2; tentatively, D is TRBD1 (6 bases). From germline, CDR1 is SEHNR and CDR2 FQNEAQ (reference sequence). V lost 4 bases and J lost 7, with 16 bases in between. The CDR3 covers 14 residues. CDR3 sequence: CASSSPGVSAGYTF. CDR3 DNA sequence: TGTGCCAGCAGCTCTCCAGGGGTGTCCGCTGGCTACACCTTC.

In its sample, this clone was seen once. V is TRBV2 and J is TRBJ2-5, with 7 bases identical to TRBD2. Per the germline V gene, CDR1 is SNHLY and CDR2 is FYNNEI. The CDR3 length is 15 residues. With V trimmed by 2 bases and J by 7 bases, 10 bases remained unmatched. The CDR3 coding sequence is TGTGCCAGCAGTGAAACCCCAGGAGGGGAGGGGACCCAGTACTTC. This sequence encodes CASSETPGGEGTQYF.

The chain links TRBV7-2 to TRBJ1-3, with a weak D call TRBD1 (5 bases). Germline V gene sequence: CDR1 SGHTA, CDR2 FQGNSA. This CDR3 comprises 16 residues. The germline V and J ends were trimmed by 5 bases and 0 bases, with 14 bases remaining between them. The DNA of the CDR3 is TGTGCCAGCAGCCACAGCGCGGGGACCTCTGGAAACACCATATATTTT. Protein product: CASSHSAGTSGNTIYF.

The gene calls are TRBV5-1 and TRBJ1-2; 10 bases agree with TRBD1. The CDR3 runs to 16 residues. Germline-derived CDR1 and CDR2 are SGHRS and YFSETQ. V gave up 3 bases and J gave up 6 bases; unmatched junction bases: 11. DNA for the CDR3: TGCGCCAGCAGCTCCCCGGGACAGGGGAGATACAATGGCTACACCTTC. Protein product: CASSSPGQGRYNGYTF. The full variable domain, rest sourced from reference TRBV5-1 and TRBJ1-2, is KAGVTQTPRYLIKTRGQQVTLSCSPISGHRSVSWYQQTPGQGLQFLFEYFSETQRNKGNFPGRFSGRQFSNSRSEMNVSTLELGDSALYLCASSSPGQGRYNGYTFGSGTRLTVV.

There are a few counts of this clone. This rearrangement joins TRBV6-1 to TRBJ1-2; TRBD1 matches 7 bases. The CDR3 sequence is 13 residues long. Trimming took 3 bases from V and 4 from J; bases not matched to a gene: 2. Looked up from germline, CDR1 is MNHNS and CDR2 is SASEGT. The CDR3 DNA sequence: TGTGCCAGCAGTGACGGGACAGTCTATGGCTACACCTTC. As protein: CASSDGTVYGYTF.

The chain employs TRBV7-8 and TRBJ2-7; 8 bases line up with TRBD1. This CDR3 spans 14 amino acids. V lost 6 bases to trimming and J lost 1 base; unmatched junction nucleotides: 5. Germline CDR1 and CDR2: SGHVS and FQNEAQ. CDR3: CASSSRQGSYEQYF. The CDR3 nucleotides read TGTGCCAGCAGTAGTAGACAGGGGTCCTACGAGCAGTACTTC. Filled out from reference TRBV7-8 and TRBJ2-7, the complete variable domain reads GAGVSQSPRYKVAKRGQDVALRCDPISGHVSLFWYQQALGQGPEFLTYFQNEAQLDKSGLPSDRFFAERPEGSVSTLKIQRTQQEDSAVYLCASSSRQGSYEQYFGPGTRLTVT.

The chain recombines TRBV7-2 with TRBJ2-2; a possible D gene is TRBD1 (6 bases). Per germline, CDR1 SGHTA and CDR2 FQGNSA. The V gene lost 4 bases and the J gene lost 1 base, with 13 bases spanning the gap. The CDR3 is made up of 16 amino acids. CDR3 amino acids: CASSWGRGQNTGELFF. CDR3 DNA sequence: TGTGCCAGCAGCTGGGGTAGGGGACAGAACACCGGGGAGCTGTTTTTT.

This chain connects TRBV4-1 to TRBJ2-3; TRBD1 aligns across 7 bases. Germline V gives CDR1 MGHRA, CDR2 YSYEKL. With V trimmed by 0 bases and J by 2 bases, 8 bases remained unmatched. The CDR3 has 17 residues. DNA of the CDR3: TGCGCCAGCAGCCAAGATCAGACAGGGCGGGCCACAGATACGCAGTATTTT. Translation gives CASSQDQTGRATDTQYF.

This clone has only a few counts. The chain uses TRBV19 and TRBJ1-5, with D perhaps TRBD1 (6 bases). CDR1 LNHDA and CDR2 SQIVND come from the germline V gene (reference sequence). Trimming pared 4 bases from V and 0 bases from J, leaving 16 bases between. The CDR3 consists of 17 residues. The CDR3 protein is CASSRSSQGNSNQPQHF. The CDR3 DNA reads TGTGCCAGTAGTAGGTCCTCACAGGGTAATAGCAATCAGCCCCAGCATTTT.

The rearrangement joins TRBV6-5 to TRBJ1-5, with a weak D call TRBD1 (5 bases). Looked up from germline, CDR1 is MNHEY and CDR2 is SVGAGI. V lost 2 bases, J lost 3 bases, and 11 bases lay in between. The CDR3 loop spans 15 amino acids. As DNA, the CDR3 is TGTGCCAGCAGTTACGGGGGGGGACTCAATCAGCCCCAGCATTTT. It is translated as CASSYGGGLNQPQHF.

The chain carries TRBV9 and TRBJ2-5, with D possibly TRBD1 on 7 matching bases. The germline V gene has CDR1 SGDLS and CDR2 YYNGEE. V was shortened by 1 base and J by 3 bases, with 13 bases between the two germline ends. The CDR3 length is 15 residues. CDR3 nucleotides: TGTGCCAGCAGCGTATTGGGCAGGGGGGAAGAGACCCAGTACTTC. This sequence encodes CASSVLGRGEETQYF.

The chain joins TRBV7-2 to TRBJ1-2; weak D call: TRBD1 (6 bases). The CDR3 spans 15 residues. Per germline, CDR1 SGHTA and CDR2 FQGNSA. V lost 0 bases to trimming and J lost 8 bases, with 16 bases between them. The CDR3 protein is CASSLAVQGIGGYTF. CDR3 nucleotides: TGTGCCAGCAGCTTAGCAGTCCAGGGGATCGGAGGCTACACCTTC.

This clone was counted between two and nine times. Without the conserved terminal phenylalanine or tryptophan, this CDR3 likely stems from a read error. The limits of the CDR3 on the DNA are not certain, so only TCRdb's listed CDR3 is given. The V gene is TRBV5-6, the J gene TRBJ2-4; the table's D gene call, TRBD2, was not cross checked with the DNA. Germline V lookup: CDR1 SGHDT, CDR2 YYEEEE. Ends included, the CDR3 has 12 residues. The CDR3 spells CASSLGLGGGSV.

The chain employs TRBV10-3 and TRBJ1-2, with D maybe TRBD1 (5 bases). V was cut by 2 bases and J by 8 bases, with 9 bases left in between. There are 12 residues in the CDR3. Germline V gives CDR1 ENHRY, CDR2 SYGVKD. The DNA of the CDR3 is TGTGCCATCAGTGAGGTCAGGGCGGGCTACACCTTC. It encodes CAISEVRAGYTF.

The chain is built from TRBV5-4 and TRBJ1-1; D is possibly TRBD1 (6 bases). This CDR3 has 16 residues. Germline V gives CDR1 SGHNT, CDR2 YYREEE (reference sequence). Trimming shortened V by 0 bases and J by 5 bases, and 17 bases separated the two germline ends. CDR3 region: CASSLGGGSFSTEAFF. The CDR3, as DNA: TGTGCCAGCAGCTTGGGGGGGGGCAGTTTTTCGACTGAAGCTTTCTTT.

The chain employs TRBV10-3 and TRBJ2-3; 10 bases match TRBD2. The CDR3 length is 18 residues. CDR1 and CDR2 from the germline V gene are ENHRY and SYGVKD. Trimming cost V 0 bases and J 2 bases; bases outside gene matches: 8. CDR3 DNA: TGTGCCATCAGTGAGTCGATGGGGACTAGCGTGACCACAGATACGCAGTATTTT. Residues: CAISESMGTSVTTDTQYF.

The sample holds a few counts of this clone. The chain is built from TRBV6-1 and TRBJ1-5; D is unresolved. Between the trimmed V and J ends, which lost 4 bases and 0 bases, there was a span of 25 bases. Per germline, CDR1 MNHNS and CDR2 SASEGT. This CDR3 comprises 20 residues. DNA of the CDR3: TGTGCCAGCAGTGGCTCCCAGATCGCGCACGAGAGGTATAGCAATCAGCCCCAGCATTTT. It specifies CASSGSQIAHERYSNQPQHF.

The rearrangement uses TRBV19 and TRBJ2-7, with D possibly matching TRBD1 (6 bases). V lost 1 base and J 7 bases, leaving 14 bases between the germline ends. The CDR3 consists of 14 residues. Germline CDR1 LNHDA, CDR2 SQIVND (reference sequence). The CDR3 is CASSIGAGAPEQYF. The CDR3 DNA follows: TGTGCCAGTAGTATAGGGGCAGGGGCGCCGGAGCAGTACTTC.

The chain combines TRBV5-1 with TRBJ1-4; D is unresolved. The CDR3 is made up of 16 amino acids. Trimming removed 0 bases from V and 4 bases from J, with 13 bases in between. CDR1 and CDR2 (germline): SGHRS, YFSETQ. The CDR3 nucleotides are TGCGCCAGCAGCTTGGGTAGCGGGGAGGATAATGAAAAACTGTTTTTT. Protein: CASSLGSGEDNEKLFF.

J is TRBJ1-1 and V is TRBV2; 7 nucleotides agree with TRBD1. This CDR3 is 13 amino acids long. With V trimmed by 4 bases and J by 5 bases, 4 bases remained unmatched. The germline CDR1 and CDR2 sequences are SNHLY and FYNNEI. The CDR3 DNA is TGTGCCAGCAGTGGCACAGGGGAGACTGAAGCTTTCTTT. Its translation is CASSGTGETEAFF.

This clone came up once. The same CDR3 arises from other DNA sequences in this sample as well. CDR3 amino acids: CASSSSGGNEQFF. The CDR3 nucleotides are TGTGCCAGCAGCAGTAGCGGAGGCAATGAGCAGTTCTTC. V usage is TRBV7-3 and J usage is TRBJ2-1; D might be TRBD2 (6 bases). Per germline, CDR1 SGHTA and CDR2 FQGTGA. V lost 5 bases and J lost 6, with 11 bases in between. CDR3 size: 13 residues.

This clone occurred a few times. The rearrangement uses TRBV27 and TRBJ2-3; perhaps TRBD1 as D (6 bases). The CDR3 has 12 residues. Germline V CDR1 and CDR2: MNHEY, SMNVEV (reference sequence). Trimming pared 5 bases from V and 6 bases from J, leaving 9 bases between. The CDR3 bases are TGTGCCAGCAGTGCCCAGGGGGATACGCAGTATTTT. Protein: CASSAQGDTQYF.

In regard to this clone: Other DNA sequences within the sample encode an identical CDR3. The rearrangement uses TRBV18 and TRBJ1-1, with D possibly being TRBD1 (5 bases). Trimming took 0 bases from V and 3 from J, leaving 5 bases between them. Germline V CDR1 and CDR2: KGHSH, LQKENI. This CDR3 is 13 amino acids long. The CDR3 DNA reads TGTGCCAGCTCACCACCAGGGGACACTGAAGCTTTCTTT. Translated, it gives CASSPPGDTEAFF.

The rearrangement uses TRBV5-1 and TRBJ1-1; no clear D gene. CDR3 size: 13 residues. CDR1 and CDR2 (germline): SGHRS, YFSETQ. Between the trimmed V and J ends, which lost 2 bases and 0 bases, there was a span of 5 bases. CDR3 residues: CASSLSVNTEAFF. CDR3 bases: TGCGCCAGCAGCTTATCAGTGAACACTGAAGCTTTCTTT. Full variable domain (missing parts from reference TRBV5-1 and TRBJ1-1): KAGVTQTPRYLIKTRGQQVTLSCSPISGHRSVSWYQQTPGQGLQFLFEYFSETQRNKGNFPGRFSGRQFSNSRSEMNVSTLELGDSALYLCASSLSVNTEAFFGQGTRLTVV.

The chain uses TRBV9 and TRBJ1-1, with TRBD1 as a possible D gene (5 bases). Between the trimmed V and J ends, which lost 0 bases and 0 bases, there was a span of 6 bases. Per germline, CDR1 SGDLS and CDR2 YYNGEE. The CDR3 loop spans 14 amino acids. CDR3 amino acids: CASSVGQLNTEAFF. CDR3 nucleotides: TGTGCCAGCAGCGTAGGACAGTTGAACACTGAAGCTTTCTTT.

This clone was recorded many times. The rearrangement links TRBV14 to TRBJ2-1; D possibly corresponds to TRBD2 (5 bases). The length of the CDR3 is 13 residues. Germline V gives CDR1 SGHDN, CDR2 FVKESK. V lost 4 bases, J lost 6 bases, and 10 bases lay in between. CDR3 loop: CASSRGLVNEQFF. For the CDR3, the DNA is TGTGCCAGCAGCCGTGGACTGGTCAATGAGCAGTTCTTC.